A selection of T cell receptor beta chains follows, all from one sample in a study of T-cell reconstitution after alpha-beta-depleted transplantation in children. TCRdb reanalysed the PCR reads using MiXCR and keeps one entry per CDR3 protein. The data show about 610,000 distinct CDR3 sequences, 27% seen once. Here the sequenced sample was PBMCs, taken before TCRalphabeta/CD19-depleted stem cell transplant. These receptors all come from a boy in the first two years of life with Wiskott-Aldrich syndrome, due to receive a stem cell transplant. Both conserved end residues are part of each CDR3. The D gene is left open where the match is weak. For some rows the clone size is stated as once, few or many, or as a class when expanded; others skip it.

cdr3_nt cdr3_aa j_call clone_size v_call d_call
TGTGCCAGCAGCTTTTTAATCGGAAATTCACCCCTCCACTTT CASSFLIGNSPLHF TRBJ1-6 NA TRBV5-5 NA
TGTGCCAGCTCACCAATTAAACAGGTCATGGGGGGAGTTCGATACGAGCAGTACTTC CASSPIKQVMGGVRYEQYF TRBJ2-7 few TRBV18 NA
TGTGCCAGCACCGGAAGTGTGGGGACAGGGGGTTCACCCCTCCACTTT CASTGSVGTGGSPLHF TRBJ1-6 few TRBV6-5 TRBD1
TGTGCCAGCAATTCGGGACAGTCCTACAATGAGCAGTTCTTC CASNSGQSYNEQFF TRBJ2-1 NA TRBV14 TRBD1
TGCGCCAGCAGCTTGATCCCCGGCAATGAGCAGTTCTTC CASSLIPGNEQFF TRBJ2-1 few TRBV5-1 NA
TGTGCCAGCAGTTTAGGACTAGCGCCTTGGGATGAGCAGTTCTTC CASSLGLAPWDEQFF TRBJ2-1 few TRBV5-5 TRBD2
TGCAGCGTTGGGGGGGCTAGCGGGAAGTCAGAGACCCAGTACTTC CSVGGASGKSETQYF TRBJ2-5 NA TRBV29-1 TRBD2
TGTGCCAGCAGATATTTTAGCTCCTACAATGAGCAGTTCTTC CASRYFSSYNEQFF TRBJ2-1 NA TRBV6-5 NA
TGCAGCGTTGGGCTTACAGGAGATACGCAGTATTTT CSVGLTGDTQYF TRBJ2-3 NA TRBV29-1 NA
TGTGCCACCAGTGATTTGAATCGGGAGGGCTTCTATTTT CATSDLNREGFYF TRBJ2-3 few TRBV24-1 TRBD2
TGTGCCAGCAGCTTGATTTGGCCTATTCAGGGGGCCGGCGGGGAGCTGTTTTTT CASSLIWPIQGAGGELFF TRBJ2-2 few TRBV13 TRBD1
TGTGCCAGCACCGGAGGGGTATATGGCAGTGAGCAGTTCTTC CASTGGVYGSEQFF TRBJ2-1 NA TRBV7-2 NA
TGTGCCAGCAAGGGGGCAGGCTACCAAGAGACCCAGTACTTC CASKGAGYQETQYF TRBJ2-5 many TRBV28 TRBD1
TGCGCCAGCAGCAAGACTAGCGGGAACACAGATACGCAGTATTTT CASSKTSGNTDTQYF TRBJ2-3 NA TRBV5-1 TRBD2
TGCAGTGCTAGCCATCAGCGAAGACGAAGCACAGATACGCAGTATTTT CSASHQRRRSTDTQYF TRBJ2-3 NA TRBV20-1 NA
TGTGCCAGCAGACCCGGGACAGGGTATGTGCAGTTCTTC CASRPGTGYVQFF TRBJ2-1 NA TRBV12-3/TRBV12-4 TRBD1
TGTGCCAGCAGCAAAGTTGGGATGGCCGGGGAGCTGTTTTTT CASSKVGMAGELFF TRBJ2-2 once TRBV21-1 NA
TGTGCCAGCAGCCATACTGATTGGTCGGCGCGAGAGACCCAGTACTTC CASSHTDWSARETQYF TRBJ2-5 few TRBV3-1 NA
TGTGCCAGCCCTAACCTCCTGCTGAACACCGGGGAGCTGTTTTTT CASPNLLLNTGELFF TRBJ2-2 NA TRBV12-3/TRBV12-4 NA
TGTGCCAGCAGTTACGTTGGGACAGGGGGGAACGAGCAGTACTTC CASSYVGTGGNEQYF TRBJ2-7 few TRBV6-5 TRBD1
TGCGCCAGCAGCTTGAGTTCATGGGTCCGGGGCGGCAGTGGAACCGGGGAGCTGTTTTTT CASSLSSWVRGGSGTGELFF TRBJ2-2 NA TRBV5-1 NA
TGCAGTGCTAGAGATGGGGAGACCCAAGAGACCCAGTACTTC CSARDGETQETQYF TRBJ2-5 few TRBV20-1 NA
TGCAGTGCTAGAGTTGGGGGACAGATGAACACTGAAGCTTTCTTT CSARVGGQMNTEAFF TRBJ1-1 few TRBV20-1 TRBD1
TGCAGTGCTAGAGATCTGAGGGGCTACGAGCAGTACTTC CSARDLRGYEQYF TRBJ2-7 many TRBV20-1 NA
TGTGCCAGCAGCTTAGGGCAGGGCGGCTCCTACGAGCAGTACTTC CASSLGQGGSYEQYF TRBJ2-7 few TRBV5-1 NA
TGCGCCAGCAGCAAGGGACTAGCGGGCGCGAGTATTAATGAGCAGTTCTTC CASSKGLAGASINEQFF TRBJ2-1 NA TRBV5-1 TRBD2
TGCAGCGTTGTATCGGGACAGCTATACGAGCAGTACTTC CSVVSGQLYEQYF TRBJ2-7 few TRBV29-1 TRBD1
TGTGCATCAGGCCGGAATTATGGCTACACCTTC CASGRNYGYTF TRBJ1-2 NA TRBV28 NA
TGCGGTGCTAGAGACCGACGGCAGGGGGGCACAGATACGCAGTATTTT CGARDRRQGGTDTQYF TRBJ2-3 NA TRBV20-1 TRBD1
TGCGCCAGCAGCTTGGTCTACAGGGGCCGCGGCGGGATTGAGACCCAGTACTTC CASSLVYRGRGGIETQYF TRBJ2-5 NA TRBV5-1 NA
TGTGCCAGCAGCATCCGACCCGGCGGCACAGATACGCAGTATTTT CASSIRPGGTDTQYF TRBJ2-3 few TRBV7-2 NA
TGTGCCAGCAGCCTAAGAAGTTTGGAGACCCAGTACTTC CASSLRSLETQYF TRBJ2-5 few TRBV5-6 NA
TGCAGTGCTAGGGGTTCTTATAACACCGGGGAGCTGTTTTTT CSARGSYNTGELFF TRBJ2-2 NA TRBV20-1 NA
TGCGCCAGCAGCAATCGGGACAGGGGTGCCGGGGAGCTGTTTTTT CASSNRDRGAGELFF TRBJ2-2 few TRBV5-1 TRBD1
TGCAGTGCTATTCGGGGGTCGAACACCGGGGAGCTGTTTTTT CSAIRGSNTGELFF TRBJ2-2 NA TRBV20-1 NA
TGTGCCAGCAGTTATGGGGGGCGGACTGAAGCTTTCTTT CASSYGGRTEAFF TRBJ1-1 few TRBV6-2/TRBV6-3 NA
TGTGCCAGCAGTTTTTTCCCCGGAGAACCGGGGACGGGCTACGAGCAGTACTTC CASSFFPGEPGTGYEQYF TRBJ2-7 few TRBV12-3/TRBV12-4 NA
TGCAGTGCTAGCGTAGGGGGGGGTCAGCCCCAGCATTTT CSASVGGGQPQHF TRBJ1-5 NA TRBV20-1 NA
TGTGCCTGCAGTACCTGGCTAGCGGGCCTGAACGGCGGGGAGCTGTTTTTT CACSTWLAGLNGGELFF TRBJ2-2 NA TRBV6-1 TRBD2
TGTGCCAGCAGTTTAGCTGGACTAGCGGGAGGTTTGGAGACCCAGTACTTC CASSLAGLAGGLETQYF TRBJ2-5 NA TRBV12-3/TRBV12-4 TRBD2
TGTGCCAGCAGTGAATCGCCGGGGACAAGGACCCAGTACTTC CASSESPGTRTQYF TRBJ2-5 once TRBV2 NA
TGTGCCTGGAACGGACAGCACAATCAGCCCCAGCATTTT CAWNGQHNQPQHF TRBJ1-5 few TRBV30 NA
TGTGCCAGTAGTATTGGTGGGCAGGGGGGGCGTCAGCCCCAGCATTTT CASSIGGQGGRQPQHF TRBJ1-5 NA TRBV19 TRBD1
TGTGCCAGCAGCTCACTTTGGCAGGGGAACACTGAAGCTTTCTTT CASSSLWQGNTEAFF TRBJ1-1 NA TRBV7-2 NA
TGTGCCAGCAGTTCGTCCGGGACCTTCACAGATACGCAGTATTTT CASSSSGTFTDTQYF TRBJ2-3 NA TRBV12-3/TRBV12-4 NA
TGCAGTGCTAGACATGGGACAGGGAGTTACGAGCAGTACTTC CSARHGTGSYEQYF TRBJ2-7 NA TRBV20-1 TRBD1
TGTGCCAGCAGTTTAATCGCACGTAGAGGGCTAAAAATCCAAGAGACCCAGTACTTC CASSLIARRGLKIQETQYF TRBJ2-5 NA TRBV28 NA
TGCGCCAGCAGCTTGGGGACAGCCTATGGCTACACCTTC CASSLGTAYGYTF TRBJ1-2 many TRBV5-1 NA
TGTGCCAGCACAAAGGCCCCCCCTTCTATATACAATGAGCAGTTCTTC CASTKAPPSIYNEQFF TRBJ2-1 few TRBV27 NA
TGTGCCAGCAGCTTTTCGGGACAGGTAACAGCCTACGAGCAGTACTTC CASSFSGQVTAYEQYF TRBJ2-7 NA TRBV5-5 TRBD1
TGCAGTGCGCCAGCGGGAGGGCCCTCCTACAATGAGCAGTTCTTC CSAPAGGPSYNEQFF TRBJ2-1 once TRBV20-1 TRBD2
TGCAGTGCTAGCCTAACAGCAGGGAACTATGGCTACACCTTC CSASLTAGNYGYTF TRBJ1-2 NA TRBV20-1 NA
TGTGCCAGCACCCTCAAGCGGGGTGTGACTGAAGCTTTCTTT CASTLKRGVTEAFF TRBJ1-1 NA TRBV12-3/TRBV12-4 NA
TGTGCCAGCAGCGTAGAGGGCAGGGTAAATCAGCCCCAGCATTTT CASSVEGRVNQPQHF TRBJ1-5 NA TRBV9 NA
TGTGCCAGCAGCTTGGGGACAGGTTTGAGGACCCAGTACTTC CASSLGTGLRTQYF TRBJ2-5 NA TRBV5-5 TRBD1
TGTGCCAGCAGCCCGCGCGGGCCCCAAGAGACCCAGTACTTC CASSPRGPQETQYF TRBJ2-5 NA TRBV11-2 NA
TGTGCCAGCAGTGGGGACAGGGCCTATGGGCAGTACTTC CASSGDRAYGQYF TRBJ2-7 NA TRBV7-9 TRBD1
TGCAGTGCTAGGATAAGCAGGACTAGCGTGGACTACGAGCAGTACTTC CSARISRTSVDYEQYF TRBJ2-7 NA TRBV20-1 TRBD2
TGTGCCTGTTCGCGGGGTCACGGCAATGAGCAGTTCTTC CACSRGHGNEQFF TRBJ2-1 NA TRBV30 NA
TGTGCCATCAGTGAACTAGCGGGAGGGAGCACCGGGGAGCTGTTTTTT CAISELAGGSTGELFF TRBJ2-2 NA TRBV10-3 TRBD2